This T cell receptor (beta chain) comes out of a study of patients and donors after allogeneic stem cell transplantation. This clonotype was seen at least ten times. V gave up 4 bases and J gave up 3 bases, with 15 bases separating them. CDR3 length: 14 residues. Germline assignment: CDR1 SQVTM and CDR2 ANQGSEA. TCRdb called the RT-PCR reads again in MiXCR, with one record for every CDR3 protein. The data hold about 960,000 distinct CDR3 sequences, with roughly 18% observed a single time. The sequencing input was blood, either unsorted or a sorted T cell fraction (not recorded which). The clonotype was recovered from a human donor who was either an allogeneic HSCT recipient or a stem cell or donor lymphocyte infusion donor (not recorded which). It is not recorded whose cells these are; they may come from a transplant donor. This chain uses TRBV29-1 with TRBJ1-1, with a weak D call TRBD1 (5 bases). Here the CDR3 reads CSVAGRDGHTEAFF. CDR3 sequence (DNA): TGCAGCGTTGCAGGGAGGGACGGGCACACTGAAGCTTTCTTT.